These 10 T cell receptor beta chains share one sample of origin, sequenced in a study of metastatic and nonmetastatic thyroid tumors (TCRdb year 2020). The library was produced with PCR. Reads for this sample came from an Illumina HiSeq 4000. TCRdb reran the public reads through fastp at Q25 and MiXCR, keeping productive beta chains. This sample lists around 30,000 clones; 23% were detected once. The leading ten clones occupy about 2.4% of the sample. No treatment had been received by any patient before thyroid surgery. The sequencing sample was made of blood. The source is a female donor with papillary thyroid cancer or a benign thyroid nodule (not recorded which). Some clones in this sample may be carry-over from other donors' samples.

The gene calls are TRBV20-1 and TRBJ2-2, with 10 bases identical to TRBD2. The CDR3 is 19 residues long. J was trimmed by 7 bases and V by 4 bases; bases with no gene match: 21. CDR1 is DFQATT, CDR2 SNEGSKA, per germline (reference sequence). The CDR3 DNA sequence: TGCAGTGCTATAGGCCTTCAGGCGGGAGCGGGAGGGCCTAGCGGGGAGCTGTTTTTT. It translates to CSAIGLQAGAGGPSGELFF.

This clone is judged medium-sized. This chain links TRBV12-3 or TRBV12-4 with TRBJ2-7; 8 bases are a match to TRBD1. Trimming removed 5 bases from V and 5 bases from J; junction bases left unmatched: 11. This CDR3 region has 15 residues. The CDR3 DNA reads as TGTGCCAGCAGTCAAAGGCAGGGGGCTTGGAACGAGCAGTACTTC. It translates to CASSQRQGAWNEQYF.

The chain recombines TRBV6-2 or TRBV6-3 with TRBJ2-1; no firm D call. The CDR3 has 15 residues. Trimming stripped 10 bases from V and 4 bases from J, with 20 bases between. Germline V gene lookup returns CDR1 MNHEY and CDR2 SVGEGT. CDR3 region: CAIRMKFGRYNEQFF. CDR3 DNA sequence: TGTGCCATCAGAATGAAATTTGGGCGGTACAATGAGCAGTTCTTC.

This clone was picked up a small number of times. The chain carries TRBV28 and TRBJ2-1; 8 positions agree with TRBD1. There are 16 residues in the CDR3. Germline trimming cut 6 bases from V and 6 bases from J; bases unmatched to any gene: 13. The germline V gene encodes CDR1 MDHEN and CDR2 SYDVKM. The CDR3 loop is CASRQAGTGRVNEQFF. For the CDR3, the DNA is TGTGCCAGCAGACAGGCCGGGACAGGCCGGGTCAATGAGCAGTTCTTC.

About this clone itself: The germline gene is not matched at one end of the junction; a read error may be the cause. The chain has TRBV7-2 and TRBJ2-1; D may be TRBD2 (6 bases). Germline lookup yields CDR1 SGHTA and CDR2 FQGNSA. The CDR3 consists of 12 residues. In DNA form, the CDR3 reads TGTGCCAGCAGCCCGACTAGGAATGAGCAGTTATTC. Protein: CASSPTRNEQLF.

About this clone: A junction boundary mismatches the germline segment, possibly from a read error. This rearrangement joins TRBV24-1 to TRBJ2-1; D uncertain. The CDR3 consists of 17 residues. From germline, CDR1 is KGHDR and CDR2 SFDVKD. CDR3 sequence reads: CATSYLLRHSAINEQFF. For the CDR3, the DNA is TGTGCCACCAGTTATTTGTTGAGGCACAGTGCCATCAATGAGCAGTTCTTC.

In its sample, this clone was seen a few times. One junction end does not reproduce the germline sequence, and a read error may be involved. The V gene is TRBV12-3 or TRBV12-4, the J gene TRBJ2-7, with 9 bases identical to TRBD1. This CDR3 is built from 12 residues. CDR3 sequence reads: CAISLDRGDQYF. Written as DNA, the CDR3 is TGTGCCATCAGTTTGGACAGGGGCGATCAGTACTTC.

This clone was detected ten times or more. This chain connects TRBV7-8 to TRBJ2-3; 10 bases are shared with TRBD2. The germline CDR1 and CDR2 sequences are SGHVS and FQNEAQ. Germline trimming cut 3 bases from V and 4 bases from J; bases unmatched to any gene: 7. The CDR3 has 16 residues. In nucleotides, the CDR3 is TGTGCCAGCAGCTTCCGCCCAGCGGGAGGGCCAGATACGCAGTATTTT. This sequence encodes CASSFRPAGGPDTQYF.

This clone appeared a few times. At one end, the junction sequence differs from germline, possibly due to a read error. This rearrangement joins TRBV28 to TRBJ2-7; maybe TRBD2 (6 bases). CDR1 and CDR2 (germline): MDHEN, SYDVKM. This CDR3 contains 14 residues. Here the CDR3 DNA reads TGTGCCATCAGTTTGGCGGGAATCTCCTACGAGCAGTACTTC. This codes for CAISLAGISYEQYF. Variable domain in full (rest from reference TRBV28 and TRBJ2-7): DVKVTQSSRYLVKRTGEKVFLECVQDMDHENMFWYRQDPGLGLRLIYFSYDVKMKEKGDIPEGYSVSREKKERFSLILESASTNQTSMYLCAISLAGISYEQYFGPGTRLTVT.

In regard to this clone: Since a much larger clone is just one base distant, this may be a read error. CDR3 bases: TGTGCCGGCAGTCGTGACTACGAGCAGTACTTC. It translates to CAGSRDYEQYF. The chain is built from TRBV5-4 and TRBJ2-7, with D unresolved. Germline V gene lookup returns CDR1 SGHNT and CDR2 YYREEE (reference sequence). This CDR3 region has 11 residues.